These 20 T cell receptor beta chains originate from one sample sequenced in a study of OX40 agonist ivuxolimab in advanced cancers. Sequencing used immunoSEQ multiplex PCR; TCRdb keeps in-frame clones, though not all of them. The repertoire holds about 32,000 clones, approximately 87% seen once, with around 33% in the top ten. The sample in question was CD4+ or CD8+ T cells sorted from blood, obtained in a trial of the OX40 agonist ivuxolimab. Receptors were obtained from an adult with an advanced solid tumor such as melanoma, head and neck, liver or kidney cancer.

The V and J genes are TRBV5-1 and TRBJ1-5, with D possibly TRBD1 on 6 matching bases. This CDR3 has 15 amino acids. The V gene lost 1 base and the J gene lost 2 bases, with 10 bases spanning the gap. Germline CDR1 SGHRS, CDR2 YFSETQ. The CDR3 spells CASSLLGAGNQPQHF. The CDR3, as DNA: TGCGCCAGCAGCTTGCTGGGGGCGGGCAATCAGCCCCAGCATTTT. Supplemented by reference TRBV5-1 and TRBJ1-5, the full variable domain reads KAGVTQTPRYLIKTRGQQVTLSCSPISGHRSVSWYQQTPGQGLQFLFEYFSETQRNKGNFPGRFSGRQFSNSRSEMNVSTLELGDSALYLCASSLLGAGNQPQHFGDGTRLSIL.

The chain has TRBV27 and TRBJ2-7; D not certain. In germline, CDR1 is MNHEY, CDR2 SMNVEV (reference sequence). This CDR3 region has 13 residues. The V gene lost 6 bases and the J gene lost 4 bases, with 13 bases spanning the gap. In DNA, the CDR3 is TGTGCCAGCAGACCGGCCGGCACATACGAGCAGTACTTC. Its protein product is CASRPAGTYEQYF.

This clone has just a few counts. This chain joins TRBV21-1 and TRBJ2-2. TRBV21-1 is labeled a pseudogene. The CDR3 loop spans 18 amino acids. The CDR3 sequence: CASSKGLGWTRNTGELFF. Written as DNA, the CDR3 is TGTGCCAGCAGCAAAGGACTTGGGTGGACCCGGAACACCGGGGAGCTGTTTTTT.

J is TRBJ2-7 and V is TRBV7-9, with D possibly TRBD1 on 6 matching bases. The CDR3 has 14 residues. Trimming cost V 5 bases and J 6 bases, with 17 bases left between them. CDR1 and CDR2 (germline): SEHNR, FQNEAQ (reference sequence). The CDR3 loop is CASSPPSQGGEQYF. CDR3 nucleotide sequence: TGTGCCAGCAGCCCCCCCTCACAGGGTGGCGAGCAGTACTTC.

The chain uses TRBV18 and TRBJ2-1, with D maybe TRBD2 (6 bases). The germline V gene has CDR1 KGHSH and CDR2 LQKENI. This CDR3 has 16 amino acids. The V end lost 2 bases, the J end lost 5 bases, and 16 bases lay between the germline ends. In nucleotides, the CDR3 is TGTGCCAGCTCACCAATCGGGCGGGGCCTTCACAATGAGCAGTTCTTC. The encoded protein is CASSPIGRGLHNEQFF.

As to this clone: The junction and the germline gene differ at one end; a read error may be behind it. The rearrangement links TRBV4-2 to TRBJ2-7, with 9 bases that match TRBD2. CDR1 and CDR2 (germline): LGHNA, YNFKEQ. This CDR3 spans 17 amino acids. The CDR3 sequence: CASSQSTPSSGSPKTRF. The CDR3 bases are TGTGCCAGCAGCCAGTCAACTCCGAGTAGCGGGAGCCCCAAGACTCGCTTC.

The chain carries TRBV28 and TRBJ1-2, with 7 positions matching TRBD1. Germline-derived CDR1 and CDR2 are MDHEN and SYDVKM. The CDR3 runs 13 residues. J lost 4 bases, V lost 5 bases, and 4 bases had no gene match. CDR3 protein: CASSPTGAYGYTF. The CDR3 DNA sequence: TGTGCCAGCAGTCCTACAGGGGCCTATGGCTACACCTTC.

This chain joins TRBV5-1 and TRBJ1-1; a possible D gene is TRBD1 (6 bases). The CDR3 has 14 amino acids. The V end was cut by 1 base, the J end by 7 bases, with 14 bases between. Germline V gene sequence: CDR1 SGHRS, CDR2 YFSETQ. The chain's CDR3 is CASSLPGANLEAFF. The CDR3 DNA follows: TGCGCCAGCAGCTTGCCAGGGGCCAACCTTGAAGCTTTCTTT.

This clone appeared a single time. CDR3 in amino acids: CASSPPQVHEQFF. In nucleotides, the CDR3 is TGTGCCAGCAGTCCCCCCCAGGTCCATGAGCAGTTCTTC. V is TRBV6-5 and J is TRBJ2-1; D is uncertain. Trimming stripped 5 bases from V and 8 bases from J, with 13 bases between. This CDR3 is built from 13 residues. CDR1 is MNHEY and CDR2 is SVGAGI in the germline V gene.

This clone was observed a single time. This chain links TRBV11-1 with TRBJ2-7; 12 bases fit TRBD1. Germline V CDR1 and CDR2: SGHAT, FQDESV (reference sequence). V trimming: 5 bases; J trimming: 6 bases; junction bases outside the gene matches: 8. This CDR3 has 15 amino acids. CDR3 residues: CASSRGDRGLSEQYF. In nucleotides, the CDR3 is TGTGCCAGCAGCCGCGGGGACAGGGGGCTTTCCGAGCAGTACTTC.

The chain is built from TRBV9 and TRBJ2-7; TRBD2 matches 9 bases. Trimming took 4 bases from V and 7 from J; bases not matched to a gene: 18. Germline loops: CDR1 SGDLS, CDR2 YYNGEE. The CDR3 is 17 residues long. The CDR3 coding sequence is TGTGCCAGCAGCCCCCACCGGGCTGGCGGGGGGGCCCGTGAGCAGTACTTC. Translating it yields CASSPHRAGGGAREQYF.

Comments on this clone: Other DNA sequences within the sample encode an identical CDR3. J is TRBJ1-4 and V is TRBV4-2; no clear D. V lost 6 bases, J lost 3 bases, and 5 bases lay in between. This CDR3 comprises 12 residues. Germline V gives CDR1 LGHNA, CDR2 YNFKEQ. The CDR3 DNA follows: TGTGCCAGCAGGGGGTCTAATGAAAAACTGTTTTTT. Its translation is CASRGSNEKLFF.

Concerning this clone itself: This specimen includes other DNA sequences encoding the same CDR3. The chain couples TRBV9 to TRBJ1-3; unclear D gene. The CDR3 runs to 10 residues. In germline, CDR1 is SGDLS, CDR2 YYNGEE. V dropped 3 bases and J dropped 5 bases, with 0 bases sitting between them. The DNA for the CDR3 is TGTGCCAGCAGCGGAAACACCATATATTTT. Encoded protein: CASSGNTIYF.

Only a few counts were recorded for this clone. CDR3 region: CASGLSFREQYF. CDR3 nucleotides: TGTGCTAGTGGTCTCTCCTTCAGGGAGCAGTACTTC. V usage is TRBV12-5 and J usage is TRBJ2-7; D is undetermined. Per the germline V gene, CDR1 is LGHNT and CDR2 is FRNRAP. This CDR3 is 12 amino acids long. V was cut by 5 bases and J by 7 bases, with 12 bases left in between.

V is TRBV28 and J is TRBJ1-1; D is uncertain. The CDR3 has 14 amino acids. V lost 6 bases to trimming and J lost 0 bases, with 11 bases between them. Germline CDR1 and CDR2: MDHEN and SYDVKM. As DNA, the CDR3 is TGTGCCAGCAGGTTAGGCACCATGAACACTGAAGCTTTCTTT. Protein sequence: CASRLGTMNTEAFF. Filled out from reference TRBV28 and TRBJ1-1, the complete variable domain reads DVKVTQSSRYLVKRTGEKVFLECVQDMDHENMFWYRQDPGLGLRLIYFSYDVKMKEKGDIPEGYSVSREKKERFSLILESASTNQTSMYLCASRLGTMNTEAFFGQGTRLTVV.

This clone has only one observation. J is TRBJ1-2 and V is TRBV9; D is unclear. CDR1 SGDLS and CDR2 YYNGEE come from the germline V gene. With 3 bases removed from V and 0 bases from J, the gap between germline ends came to 18 bases. The CDR3 sequence is 17 residues long. CDR3 in amino acids: CASSDAETLDPNYGYTF. The CDR3 DNA is TGTGCCAGCAGCGACGCTGAAACCCTGGACCCTAACTATGGCTACACCTTC.

This clone has only one observation. The rearrangement links TRBV27 to TRBJ1-5; 7 bases align to TRBD1. Trimming cost V 5 bases and J 5 bases; bases outside gene matches: 6. The CDR3 totals 14 residues. CDR1 is MNHEY, CDR2 SMNVEV, per germline (reference sequence). Written as DNA, the CDR3 is TGTGCCAGCAGTCCGGGACAGACCCATCAGCCCCAGCATTTT. As protein: CASSPGQTHQPQHF.

The V gene is TRBV28, the J gene TRBJ1-4; D unresolved. The CDR3 sequence is 12 residues long. V was trimmed by 7 bases and J by 7 bases, leaving 10 bases between them. CDR1 and CDR2 from the germline V gene are MDHEN and SYDVKM. CDR3 coding DNA: TGTGCCAGCACAACCGTAGGTGAAAAACTGTTTTTT. It yields the protein CASTTVGEKLFF.

The rearrangement links TRBV5-1 to TRBJ2-2, with D hard to call. The CDR3 loop spans 16 amino acids. Germline assignment: CDR1 SGHRS and CDR2 YFSETQ. V was trimmed by 1 base and J by 0 bases, leaving 10 bases between them. The DNA of the CDR3 is TGCGCCAGCAGCTTGCTGGACGGTACGAACACCGGGGAGCTGTTTTTT. Translated: CASSLLDGTNTGELFF.

In nucleotides, the CDR3 is TGTGCCAGCAGCGCAAGCCCAGGGACTGGAAACACCATATATTTT. This gives the protein CASSASPGTGNTIYF. This chain joins TRBV5-4 and TRBJ1-3; D perhaps matches TRBD1 (5 bases). V shed 4 bases and J shed 2 bases, with 13 bases lying between them. There are 15 residues in the CDR3. From germline, CDR1 is SGHNT and CDR2 YYREEE (reference sequence). Complete variable domain (other parts from reference TRBV5-4 and TRBJ1-3): ETGVTQSPTHLIKTRGQQVTLRCSSQSGHNTVSWYQQALGQGPQFIFQYYREEENGRGNFPPRFSGLQFPNYSSELNVNALELDDSALYLCASSASPGTGNTIYFGEGSWLTVV.